These T cell receptor beta chains were read from a single sample in a study of cytomegalovirus exposure and HLA in healthy donors. Assay: immunoSEQ multiplex PCR; the TCRdb copy retains only in-frame clones and omits some. The table includes more than 80,000 clones, around 75% detected once. Sequencing was carried out using PBMCs. Source of these receptors: a female donor in good health and CMV-seronegative. Both conserved end residues are part of each CDR3. D genes are given only for firm matches. Some rows have no size entry. The others give once, few or many, or a class for an expanded clone.

CDR3 protein,CDR3 DNA,V gene,D gene,J gene,clone size
CASSINRAAEAFF,TGCGCCAGCAGCATCAACAGGGCGGCTGAAGCTTTCTTT,TRBV5-1,NA,TRBJ1-1,once
CASSTYRGRINEQYF,TGTGCCAGCAGCACCTACCGAGGAAGGATCAACGAGCAGTACTTC,TRBV11-1,NA,TRBJ2-7,NA
CASSLRQGPGSGYTF,TGTGCCAGCAGCTTGCGGCAGGGGCCTGGAAGTGGCTACACCTTC,TRBV5-4,NA,TRBJ1-2,NA
CASSLDGGSGRVFSGELFF,TGTGCCAGCAGCTTGGATGGAGGTAGCGGGAGAGTCTTCTCCGGGGAGCTGTTTTTT,TRBV5-5,TRBD2,TRBJ2-2,once
CASTRTVSSYNSPLHF,TGTGCCAGCACCCGGACTGTTTCCTCCTATAATTCACCCCTCCACTTT,TRBV5-5,NA,TRBJ1-6,NA
CASSLYPPASSYGYTF,TGTGCCAGCAGTTTGTACCCGCCAGCGTCGAGCTATGGCTACACCTTC,TRBV28,NA,TRBJ1-2,NA
CASSARLAVRLEQYF,TGTGCCAGCAGCGCCCGACTAGCGGTCCGCCTCGAGCAGTACTTC,TRBV7-9,TRBD2,TRBJ2-7,NA
CATSPTSGRYTGELFF,TGTGCCACCAGCCCGACTAGCGGGAGATACACCGGGGAGCTGTTTTTT,TRBV15,TRBD2,TRBJ2-2,NA
CASMLFGQPQHF,TGTGCCAGCATGCTCTTCGGTCAGCCCCAGCATTTT,TRBV28,NA,TRBJ1-5,NA
CASSYEAGDEQYF,TGTGCCAGCAGTTACGAAGCGGGGGACGAGCAGTACTTC,TRBV6-5,TRBD2,TRBJ2-7,NA
CASSVGLTDTQYF,TGTGCCAGTAGTGTGGGGCTCACAGATACGCAGTATTTT,TRBV19,NA,TRBJ2-3,NA
CASSRGGASYEQYF,TGTGCCAGCAGCCGGGGGGGGGCGTCCTACGAGCAGTACTTC,TRBV7-8,TRBD2,TRBJ2-7,once
CASSRGGTDTQYF,TGTGCCAGCAGCAGGGGGGGCACAGATACGCAGTATTTT,TRBV27,NA,TRBJ2-3,NA
CASSLADRGYEKLFF,TGCGCCAGCAGCTTGGCGGACAGGGGGTACGAAAAACTGTTTTTT,TRBV5-1,TRBD1,TRBJ1-4,few